The next 3 T cell receptor beta chains were all read from a single sample in a study of shared T cell receptors in the human thymus. Sequencing used immunoSEQ multiplex PCR; TCRdb keeps in-frame clones, though not all of them. The sample has hundreds of thousands of clones, 70% to 80% seen once. The same sample was also used in a study of human thymus T cells.

Sequencing used thymocytes. These receptor sequences come from a boy younger than two with a congenital heart defect.

The chain joins TRBV19 to TRBJ1-2; 11 bases match TRBD1. Germline V gene sequence: CDR1 LNHDA, CDR2 SQIVND (reference sequence). Germline trimming cut 4 bases from V and 6 bases from J; bases unmatched to any gene: 7. CDR3 length: 15 residues. CDR3 residues: CASSTRTGGRDGYTF. The DNA of the CDR3 is TGTGCCAGTAGTACCAGGACAGGGGGCAGGGATGGCTACACCTTC.

This clone was seen just once. This chain connects TRBV29-1 to TRBJ2-5; tentative D call: TRBD1 (5 bases). The germline CDR1 and CDR2 sequences are SQVTM and ANQGSEA. V lost 0 bases to trimming and J lost 1 base, with 9 bases between them. The CDR3 is made up of 14 amino acids. CDR3 sequence (DNA): TGCAGCGTTGAAGATCCAGGGCGCCAAGAGACCCAGTACTTC. Translation: CSVEDPGRQETQYF.

V and J are TRBV11-2 and TRBJ1-1; D uncertain. Trimming removed 2 bases from V and 0 bases from J, with 4 bases in between. The CDR3 is 13 amino acids. Germline V gene lookup returns CDR1 SGHAT and CDR2 FQNNGV. CDR3: CASSLLMNTEAFF. The CDR3 DNA is TGTGCCAGCAGCTTATTAATGAACACTGAAGCTTTCTTT.